One T cell receptor (beta chain) is described in this entry. Its antigen is undetermined. The CDR3 consists of 18 residues. The trim removed 4 bases at V and 0 bases at J, leaving 14 bases unmatched. Germline values: CDR1 SGHDN, CDR2 FVKESK. The data originate from a study of CD8+ T cells in alopecia areata. Study-wide points: Lesional scalp, especially alopecia totalis/universalis, showed higher clonality than normal scalp. Patients displayed less clarity in TCR sharing than mice, a finding possibly related to HLA.

RNA extraction was followed by reverse transcription into cDNA, which acted as the sequencing template. Sequencing used immunoSEQ multiplex PCR; TCRdb keeps in-frame clones, though not all of them. Among around 190,000 clones, 45% to 70% were seen once, and the ten largest hold under 5%. PBMCs yielded sorted CD4+ and CD8+ T cells. This sequence was found in a human donor in good health. The chain joins TRBV14 to TRBJ1-1; 7 bases fit TRBD1. The sequenced material came from CD8+ T cells sorted from blood. Here the CDR3 reads CASSLGEGQVFMNTEAFF. CDR3 DNA: TGTGCCAGCAGCCTCGGGGAAGGACAGGTTTTTATGAACACTGAAGCTTTCTTT.